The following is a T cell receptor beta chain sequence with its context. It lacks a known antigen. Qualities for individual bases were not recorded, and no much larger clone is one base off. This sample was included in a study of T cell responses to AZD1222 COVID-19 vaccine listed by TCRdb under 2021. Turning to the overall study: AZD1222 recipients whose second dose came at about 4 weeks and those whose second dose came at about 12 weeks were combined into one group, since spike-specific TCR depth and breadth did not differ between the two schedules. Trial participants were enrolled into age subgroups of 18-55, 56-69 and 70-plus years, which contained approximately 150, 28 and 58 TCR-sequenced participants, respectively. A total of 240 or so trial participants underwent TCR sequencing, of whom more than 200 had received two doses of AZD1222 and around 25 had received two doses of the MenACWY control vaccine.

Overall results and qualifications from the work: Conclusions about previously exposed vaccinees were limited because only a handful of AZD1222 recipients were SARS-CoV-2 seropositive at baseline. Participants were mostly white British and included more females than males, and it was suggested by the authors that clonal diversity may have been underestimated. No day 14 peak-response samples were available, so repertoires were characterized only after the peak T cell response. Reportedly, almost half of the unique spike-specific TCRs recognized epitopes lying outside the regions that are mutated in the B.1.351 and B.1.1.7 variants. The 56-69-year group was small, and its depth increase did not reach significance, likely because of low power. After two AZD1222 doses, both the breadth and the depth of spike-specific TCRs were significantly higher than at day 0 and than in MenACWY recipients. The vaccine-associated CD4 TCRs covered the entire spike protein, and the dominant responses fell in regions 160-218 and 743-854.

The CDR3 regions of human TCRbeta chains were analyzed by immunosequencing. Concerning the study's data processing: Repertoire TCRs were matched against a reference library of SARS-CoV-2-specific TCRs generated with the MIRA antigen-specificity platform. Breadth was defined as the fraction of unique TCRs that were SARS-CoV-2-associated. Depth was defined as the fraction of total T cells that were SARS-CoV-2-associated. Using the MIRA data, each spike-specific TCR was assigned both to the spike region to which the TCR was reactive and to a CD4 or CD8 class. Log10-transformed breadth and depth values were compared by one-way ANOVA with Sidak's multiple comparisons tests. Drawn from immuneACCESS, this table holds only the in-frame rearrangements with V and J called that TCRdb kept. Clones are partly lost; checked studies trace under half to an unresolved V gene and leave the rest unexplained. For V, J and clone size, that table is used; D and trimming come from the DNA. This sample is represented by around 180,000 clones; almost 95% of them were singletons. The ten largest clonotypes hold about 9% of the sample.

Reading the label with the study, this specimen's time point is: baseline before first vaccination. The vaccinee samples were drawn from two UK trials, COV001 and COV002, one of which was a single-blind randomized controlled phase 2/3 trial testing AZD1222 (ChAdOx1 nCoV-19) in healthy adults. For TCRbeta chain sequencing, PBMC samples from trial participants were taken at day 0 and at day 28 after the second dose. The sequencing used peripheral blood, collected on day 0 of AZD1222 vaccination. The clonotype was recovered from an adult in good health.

Read as DNA, the sequence is TGTGCCAGCAGCCGATATAAGGGACAGAACTACGAGCAGTACTTC. Its product reads: CASSRYKGQNYEQYF. The rearrangement joined TRBV5-4 to TRBJ2-7, with 7 junctional bases fitting TRBD1. The germline V gene encodes CDR1 SGHNT and CDR2 YYREEE (reference sequence). Ends trimmed: V by 4 bases, J by 3 bases; bases unmatched to a gene: 10. Including the terminal cysteine and phenylalanine, the CDR3 comprises 15 residues. Here the CDR3 DNA is all that survives: 45 bases in frame from base 1.